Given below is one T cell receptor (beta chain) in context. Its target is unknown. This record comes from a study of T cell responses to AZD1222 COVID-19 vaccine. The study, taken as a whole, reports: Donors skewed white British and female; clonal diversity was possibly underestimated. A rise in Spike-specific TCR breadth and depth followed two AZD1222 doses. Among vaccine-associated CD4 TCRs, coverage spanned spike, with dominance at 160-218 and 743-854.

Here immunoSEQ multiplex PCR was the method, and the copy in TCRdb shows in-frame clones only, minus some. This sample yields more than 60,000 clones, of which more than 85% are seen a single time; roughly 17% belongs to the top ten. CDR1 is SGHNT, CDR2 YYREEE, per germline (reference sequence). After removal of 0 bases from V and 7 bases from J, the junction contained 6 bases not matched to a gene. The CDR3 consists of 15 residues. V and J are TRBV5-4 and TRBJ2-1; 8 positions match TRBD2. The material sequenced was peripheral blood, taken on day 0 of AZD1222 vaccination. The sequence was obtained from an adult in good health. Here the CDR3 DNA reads TGTGCCAGCAGCTTGGATGGACTAGCTTTTAATGAGCAGTTCTTC. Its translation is CASSLDGLAFNEQFF.